Sequencing of this T cell receptor (beta chain) was carried out in a study of T-cell reconstitution after alpha-beta-depleted transplantation in children. Study-wide results and caveats: Several hundred rapidly expanded clones from non-depleted graft cells reportedly supplied alpha-beta T cells about two months post-transplant.

A TCRbeta library incorporating unique molecular identifiers was prepared. From the PCR reads, TCRdb called clonotypes with MiXCR, one entry per CDR3 protein. Here the sample spans some 200,000 distinct CDR3 sequences, under 8.5% being singletons. The sample holds a few counts of this clonotype. Its antigen remains unknown. CDR3 size: 20 residues. Trimming took 4 bases from V and 5 from J; bases not matched to a gene: 18. Germline CDR1 is PRHDT and CDR2 is FYEKMQ (reference sequence). This material consisted of PBMCs, mostly from graft donor cells, taken 360 days after TCRalphabeta/CD19-depleted stem cell transplant. The TCR sequence derives from a male patient under 10 years old who had a stem cell transplant for acute myeloid leukemia, so the T cells may come from the graft donor. The chain links TRBV13 to TRBJ2-3; TRBD2 matches at 13 bases. The CDR3 region is CASSSRTGLAGLAVLDTQYF. CDR3 nucleotide sequence: TGTGCCAGCAGCTCTAGAACGGGACTAGCGGGACTAGCTGTCTTAGATACGCAGTATTTT.